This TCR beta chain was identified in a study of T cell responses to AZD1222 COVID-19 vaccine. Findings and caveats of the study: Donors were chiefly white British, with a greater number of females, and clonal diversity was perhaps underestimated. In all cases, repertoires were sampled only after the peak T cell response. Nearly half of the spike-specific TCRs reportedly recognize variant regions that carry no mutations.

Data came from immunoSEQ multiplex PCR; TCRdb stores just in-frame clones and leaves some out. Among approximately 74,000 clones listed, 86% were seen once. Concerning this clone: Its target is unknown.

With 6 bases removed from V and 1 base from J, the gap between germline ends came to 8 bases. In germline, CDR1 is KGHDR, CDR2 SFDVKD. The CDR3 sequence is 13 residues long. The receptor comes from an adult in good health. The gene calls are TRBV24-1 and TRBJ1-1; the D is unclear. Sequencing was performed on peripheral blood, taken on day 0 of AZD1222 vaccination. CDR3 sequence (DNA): TGTGCCACCAGTAATCCGACGAACACTGAAGCTTTCTTT. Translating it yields CATSNPTNTEAFF.